Each of the 17 T cell receptor beta chains below was sequenced from the same sample in a study of blood T cell repertoires in COVID-19. Sequenced by immunoSEQ multiplex PCR; TCRdb stores in-frame clones only, minus some. Of 160,000 or so clones listed, around four fifths are singletons. Sequencing input: PBMCs or T cells enriched from blood (not recorded which). Receptor source: a woman aged 50 to 60 who had recovered from COVID-19.

The rearrangement uses TRBV2 and TRBJ1-5; D may be TRBD1 (6 bases). CDR3 size: 11 residues. Germline-derived CDR1 and CDR2 are SNHLY and FYNNEI. Trimming stripped 7 bases from V and 9 bases from J, with 10 bases between. Here the CDR3 DNA reads TGTGCCAGCACCACGACAGGGCCCCAGCATTTT. Its translation: CASTTTGPQHF.

The J gene is TRBJ1-1, the V gene TRBV5-4, with D hard to call. Per germline, CDR1 SGHNT and CDR2 YYREEE (reference sequence). The V end lost 5 bases, the J end lost 0 bases, and 5 bases lay between the germline ends. The CDR3 spans 12 residues. CDR3 in DNA: TGTGCCAGCAGACAAATGAACACTGAAGCTTTCTTT. Translated, it gives CASRQMNTEAFF. The variable domain in full, with the rest retrieved from reference TRBV5-4 and TRBJ1-1, is ETGVTQSPTHLIKTRGQQVTLRCSSQSGHNTVSWYQQALGQGPQFIFQYYREEENGRGNFPPRFSGLQFPNYSSELNVNALELDDSALYLCASRQMNTEAFFGQGTRLTVV.

The V call is TRBV7-9, the J call TRBJ1-6; D remains ambiguous. The CDR3 contains 16 residues. The germline gives CDR1 SEHNR, CDR2 FQNEAQ (reference sequence). Trimming stripped 5 bases from V and 0 bases from J, with 11 bases between. The CDR3 nucleotides read TGTGCCAGCAGCCGCGCCCCGAGCTCCTATAATTCACCCCTCCACTTT. It codes for CASSRAPSSYNSPLHF.

This chain joins TRBV5-1 and TRBJ1-2; a possible D gene is TRBD1 (5 bases). CDR1 is SGHRS, CDR2 YFSETQ, per germline. The CDR3 covers 12 residues. The V end lost 0 bases, the J end lost 6 bases, and 6 bases lay between the germline ends. The CDR3 region is CASSLAGDGYTF. CDR3 coding DNA: TGCGCCAGCAGCTTGGCGGGGGATGGCTACACCTTC.

This clone came up a few times. V usage is TRBV7-9 and J usage is TRBJ1-2, with 7 bases identical to TRBD1. The CDR3 loop spans 14 amino acids. Germline assignment: CDR1 SEHNR and CDR2 FQNEAQ (reference sequence). Germline trimming cut 1 base from V and 8 bases from J; bases unmatched to any gene: 7. CDR3 protein: CASSLDSGTAGYTF. CDR3 nucleotide sequence: TGTGCCAGCAGCTTAGATTCCGGGACAGCCGGCTACACCTTC.

The V call is TRBV5-4, the J call TRBJ2-7, with TRBD2 matching over 14 bases. This CDR3 spans 18 amino acids. V lost 2 bases, J lost 2 bases, and 9 bases stayed unmatched. Germline CDR1 reads SGHNT; CDR2 reads YYREEE (reference sequence). The CDR3 bases are TGTGCCAGCAGCTTTCGACTAGCGGGGGGGCGGACGGCCTACGAGCAGTACTTC. This encodes CASSFRLAGGRTAYEQYF.

The chain recombines TRBV18 with TRBJ2-2; the D gene is possibly TRBD1 (6 bases). V lost 6 bases and J lost 1, with 12 bases in between. The CDR3 has 15 amino acids. Germline V lookup: CDR1 KGHSH, CDR2 LQKENI. Written as DNA, the CDR3 is TGTGCCAGCTCGCTAGGACAGAGGAACACCGGGGAGCTGTTTTTT. This sequence encodes CASSLGQRNTGELFF.

The rearrangement uses TRBV12-3 or TRBV12-4 and TRBJ2-7; possible D gene TRBD1, 5 bases. The CDR3 runs to 12 residues. Trimming removed 7 bases at V and 8 bases at J, with 15 bases between. The CDR3 DNA sequence: TGTGCCAGCACCCGTTGGGGCCCTCAGCAGTACTTC. This sequence encodes CASTRWGPQQYF.

The chain links TRBV12-3 or TRBV12-4 to TRBJ2-1; the D gene is possibly TRBD2 (5 bases). The CDR3 sequence is 13 residues long. V was cut by 7 bases and J by 0 bases, with 7 bases left in between. This CDR3 reads CASTRDSYNEQFF. The CDR3, as DNA: TGTGCCAGCACCCGGGACTCCTACAATGAGCAGTTCTTC.

This clone appeared a single time. The chain employs TRBV6-5 and TRBJ2-1; 14 bases line up with TRBD2. There are 15 residues in the CDR3. V shed 6 bases, J shed 10 bases, and the junction held 8 bases outside the gene matches. CDR1 and CDR2 from the germline V gene are MNHEY and SVGAGI. The CDR3 is CASRPTSGRAGEQFF. CDR3 nucleotides: TGTGCCAGCAGGCCGACTAGCGGGAGGGCCGGAGAGCAGTTCTTC.

The rearrangement joins TRBV28 to TRBJ1-3; 7 bases agree with TRBD1. With 3 bases clipped from V and 3 bases from J, the junction kept 8 bases outside the gene matches. CDR1 MDHEN and CDR2 SYDVKM come from the germline V gene. This CDR3 has 16 residues. The CDR3 sequence is CASSFGRQGFGNTIYF. For the CDR3, the DNA is TGTGCCAGCAGTTTTGGAAGACAGGGATTTGGAAACACCATATATTTT.

Of note for this clone: At one boundary the junction diverges from the germline segment, which might be a read error. The CDR3 here is CASSVRTSSEQYF. DNA of the CDR3: TGTGCCAGCAGCGTTCGGACATCCTCCGAGCAGTACTTC. The V gene is TRBV7-6, the J gene TRBJ2-7; weak D call: TRBD1 (5 bases). CDR1 is SGHVS and CDR2 is FNYEAQ in the germline V gene. This CDR3 contains 13 residues.

The chain has TRBV7-2 and TRBJ2-4; D not certain. V shed 1 base and J shed 5 bases, with 12 bases lying between them. Looked up from germline, CDR1 is SGHTA and CDR2 is FQGNSA. The CDR3 is made up of 15 amino acids. Here the CDR3 reads CASSLGSGPQNIQYF. The CDR3 DNA follows: TGTGCCAGCAGCTTAGGATCTGGCCCGCAAAACATTCAGTACTTC.

J is TRBJ1-1 and V is TRBV10-3, with 8 bases fitting TRBD1. Trimming cost V 0 bases and J 5 bases; bases outside gene matches: 2. The CDR3 spans 14 residues. CDR1 and CDR2 (germline): ENHRY, SYGVKD. CDR3 sequence reads: CAISESGQVTEAFF. Written as DNA, the CDR3 is TGTGCCATCAGTGAGTCGGGACAGGTTACTGAAGCTTTCTTT.

The chain joins TRBV28 to TRBJ2-3; 7 bases line up with TRBD2. Germline V lookup: CDR1 MDHEN, CDR2 SYDVKM. The CDR3 is made up of 14 amino acids. The J segment lost 2 bases and the V segment lost 2 bases, leaving 1 base of the junction unmatched. Here the CDR3 reads CASSLGGDTDTQYF. CDR3 DNA sequence: TGTGCCAGCAGTTTAGGGGGGGACACAGATACGCAGTATTTT.

J is TRBJ1-1 and V is TRBV20-1; 7 bases line up with TRBD1. Germline loops: CDR1 DFQATT, CDR2 SNEGSKA (reference sequence). There are 13 residues in the CDR3. V lost 3 bases and J lost 3; bases outside the gene matches: 4. CDR3 region: CSASEGAYTEAFF. The CDR3 nucleotides are TGCAGTGCTAGTGAGGGGGCGTACACTGAAGCTTTCTTT.

V usage is TRBV28 and J usage is TRBJ1-2; TRBD1 matches at 10 bases. This CDR3 is built from 15 residues. Germline CDR1 and CDR2: MDHEN and SYDVKM. Unmatched junction bases numbered 8, after V lost 3 bases and J lost 7 bases. CDR3 coding DNA: TGTGCCAGCAGTTTGGGGACAGGGGTTTATGTTGGCTACACCTTC. Protein: CASSLGTGVYVGYTF.